This TCR beta chain was recovered during a study of CXCR3-negative and CXCR3-positive naive CD8 T cells. Study results and limitations: Hydrophobicity was higher for TRB CDR3s found in CXCR3-positive naive cells than in CXCR3-negative naive cells.

Preparation of TRB cDNA libraries relied on 5' RACE carrying UMI labels. Reanalyzing the 5' RACE reads, TCRdb keeps one entry per CDR3 protein, without DNA. Its table records around 160,000 distinct CDR3 sequences. About this clonotype itself: Its cognate antigen is unknown.

The germline CDR1 and CDR2 sequences are SGHRS and YFSETQ. The CDR3 runs to 14 residues. This clonotype was obtained from a human donor in good health. Some clones in this sample may be carry-over from other donors' samples. The genes are TRBV5-1 and TRBJ1-1; no DNA is available, so the TRBD1 call from TCRdb remains unchecked. Sequencing was performed on naive CXCR3+ CD8+ T cells from blood. The subset denotes: CD45RO-CCR7+CD27+CD95- naive CD8+ T cells expressing CXCR3 (TNR3+). This chain's CDR3 is CASSTGQVGDEAFF.